This TCR beta chain came from a study of T cells in Graves' hyperthyroidism and ophthalmopathy. The germline V gene encodes CDR1 ENHRY and CDR2 SYGVKD. V lost 6 bases and J 4 bases, leaving 12 bases between the germline ends. CDR3 length equals 13 residues. This clonotype has just a few counts. There were TCR beta CDR3 regions amplified from RNA transcripts. The TCR CDR3 first-round RT-PCR relied on the HTBI primer set. MiXCR was run by TCRdb on the multiplex PCR reads, yielding one entry per CDR3 protein. There are some 560,000 distinct CDR3 sequences in the sample; around 15% occur only once, and about 14% lies in the top ten. It was 8 to 10 ml of fresh peripheral blood that supplied the PBMCs.

The sequenced material came from blood. V is TRBV10-3 and J is TRBJ2-5; D not certain. The TCR comes from a middle-aged woman with Graves' hyperthyroidism. Here the CDR3 reads CAIRINLGETQYF. Here the CDR3 DNA reads TGTGCCATCAGGATAAACCTTGGAGAGACCCAGTACTTC.